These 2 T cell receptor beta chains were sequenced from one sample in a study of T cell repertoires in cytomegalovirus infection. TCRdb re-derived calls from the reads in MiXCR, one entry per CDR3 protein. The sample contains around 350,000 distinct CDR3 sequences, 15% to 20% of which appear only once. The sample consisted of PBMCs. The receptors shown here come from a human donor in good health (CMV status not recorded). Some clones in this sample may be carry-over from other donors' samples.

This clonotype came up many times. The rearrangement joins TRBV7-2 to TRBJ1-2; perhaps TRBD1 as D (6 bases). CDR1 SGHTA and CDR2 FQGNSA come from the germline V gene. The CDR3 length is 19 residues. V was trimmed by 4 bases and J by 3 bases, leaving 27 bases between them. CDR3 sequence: CASSSRDLGAGVLHYGYTF. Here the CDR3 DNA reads TGTGCCAGCAGCTCTAGGGACCTGGGCGCAGGGGTCCTTCACTATGGCTACACCTTC.

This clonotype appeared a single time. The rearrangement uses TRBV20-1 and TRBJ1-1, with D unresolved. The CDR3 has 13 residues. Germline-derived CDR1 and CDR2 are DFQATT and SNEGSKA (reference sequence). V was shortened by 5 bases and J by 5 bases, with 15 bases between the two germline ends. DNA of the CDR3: TGCAGTGCTCCCCCCGCGGGAAGGACTGAAGCTTTCTTT. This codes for CSAPPAGRTEAFF.